Below are 16 T cell receptor beta chains sequenced from a single sample in a study of regulatory T cells in long-lasting Graves disease (TCRdb year 2021). Libraries were prepared through multiplex PCR. Sequenced using an Illumina HiSeq 4000. CDR3 regions were amplified by Arm-PCR with iRepertoire HTBI primers to construct TCR beta libraries. Starting from the raw public reads, TCRdb applied fastp trimming at Q25, assembled clones with MiXCR and retained in-frame beta chains. Rows with one shared CDR3 protein collapse into an entry with the most common genes and DNA. The sample table lists 310,000 or so distinct CDR3 sequences, less than 20% of them with a count of one. In total, the top ten clones hold 25% to 30% of the sample. The time point label here, explained by the study, means: persistent/refractory GD, antithyroid drugs over 5 years with positive TRAb. For both TCR sequencing and RNA sequencing, RNA was extracted from PBMCs in TRIzol.

Sequences were derived from peripheral blood mononuclear cells (PBMCs), sampled when the disease was refractory, from a patient treated with antithyroid drugs. The receptors come from a female donor with Graves disease.

The V and J genes are TRBV12-3 or TRBV12-4 and TRBJ1-3; D perhaps matches TRBD1 (6 bases). Between the trimmed V and J ends, which lost 8 bases and 2 bases, there was a span of 13 bases. The CDR3 length is 14 residues. This CDR3 is CASEFSGAGNTIYF. The CDR3 DNA follows: TGTGCCAGCGAGTTTTCAGGGGCTGGAAACACCATATATTTT.

At least ten counts were recorded for this clonotype. The CDR3: CASSLAGDEQYF. Written as DNA, the CDR3 is TGTGCCAGCAGTTTAGCTGGGGACGAGCAGTACTTC. V and J are TRBV12-3 or TRBV12-4 and TRBJ2-7, with no clear D. CDR3 length equals 12 residues. Trimming took 0 bases from V and 5 from J, leaving 5 bases between them.

About this clonotype itself: Likely a read error: the CDR3 ends without its conserved phenylalanine or tryptophan. The V and J genes are TRBV12-3 or TRBV12-4 and TRBJ2-1; 8 nucleotides agree with TRBD1. J gave up 6 bases and V 1 base, and 5 bases lay outside the gene matches. CDR3 length: 15 residues. The CDR3 nucleotides are TGTGCCAGCAGTTTAGGCGACAGGGGAGGCAATGAGCAGTTCCTC. As protein: CASSLGDRGGNEQFL.

In its sample, this clonotype was seen many times. This chain connects TRBV28 to TRBJ2-7; D not certain. The CDR3 extends over 16 amino acids. V gave up 2 bases and J gave up 0 bases, with 14 bases separating them. Germline V CDR1 and CDR2: MDHEN, SYDVKM. CDR3 sequence reads: CASSLSESAHSYEQYF. The CDR3 DNA reads TGTGCCAGCAGTTTAAGTGAGAGCGCCCACTCCTACGAGCAGTACTTC.

This clonotype was seen many times. The chain links TRBV7-2 to TRBJ2-5, with 12 bases fitting TRBD2. This CDR3 region has 17 residues. The trim removed 0 bases at V and 5 bases at J, leaving 7 bases unmatched. Per the germline V gene, CDR1 is SGHTA and CDR2 is FQGNSA. CDR3 in DNA: TGTGCCAGCAGCTTAGCTAGTTCTAGCGGGGGGGCGGAGACCCAGTACTTC. Its translation: CASSLASSSGGAETQYF.

This clonotype has at least ten counts. One junction end disagrees with the germline gene, perhaps due to a read error. The chain joins TRBV6-1 to TRBJ1-2; 7 bases agree with TRBD1. CDR3 length equals 14 residues. Germline CDR1 MNHNS, CDR2 SASEGT. The CDR3 here is CASSEGWTGDGYTF. CDR3 DNA sequence: TGTGCCAGCAGCGAAGGATGGACAGGAGATGGCTACACCTTC.

The table lists this clonotype with many counts. The J gene is TRBJ1-4, the V gene TRBV28; TRBD1 is a possible D gene (5 bases). V lost 6 bases and J 2 bases, leaving 13 bases between the germline ends. The germline gives CDR1 MDHEN, CDR2 SYDVKM. The CDR3 has 15 amino acids. Here the CDR3 reads CASRGRAGTNEKLFF. The CDR3 nucleotides read TGTGCCAGCAGGGGGAGGGCAGGGACTAATGAAAAACTGTTTTTT.

This clonotype was observed at least ten times. The rearrangement uses TRBV7-3 and TRBJ1-6; 9 bases map to TRBD1. After removal of 4 bases from V and 9 bases from J, the junction contained 4 bases not matched to a gene. CDR1 and CDR2 (germline): SGHTA, FQGTGA. The CDR3 is made up of 14 amino acids. The CDR3, as DNA: TGTGCCAGCAGCTATGGACAGGGGAGTTCACCCCTCCACTTT. Its protein is CASSYGQGSSPLHF.

This clonotype was seen repeatedly, ten times or more. The chain combines TRBV5-1 with TRBJ1-1; D gene unclear. The CDR3 has 16 amino acids. Trimming shortened V by 0 bases and J by 0 bases, and 12 bases separated the two germline ends. Per the germline V gene, CDR1 is SGHRS and CDR2 is YFSETQ. DNA for the CDR3: TGCGCCAGCAGCTTGGCCAACGGCAGGATGAACACTGAAGCTTTCTTT. As protein: CASSLANGRMNTEAFF. Variable domain in full (rest from reference TRBV5-1 and TRBJ1-1): KAGVTQTPRYLIKTRGQQVTLSCSPISGHRSVSWYQQTPGQGLQFLFEYFSETQRNKGNFPGRFSGRQFSNSRSEMNVSTLELGDSALYLCASSLANGRMNTEAFFGQGTRLTVV.

This clonotype showed up just a few times. The chain has TRBV10-3 and TRBJ2-5; 10 nucleotides line up with TRBD2. J was trimmed by 5 bases and V by 8 bases; bases with no gene match: 14. The CDR3 covers 16 residues. Germline CDR1 is ENHRY and CDR2 is SYGVKD. For the CDR3, the DNA is TGTGCCATCTGGCGGGGGGCTAGCGGGAGAGGCGAGACCCAGTACTTC. Translating it yields CAIWRGASGRGETQYF.

This clonotype was detected ten times or more. An end of the junction differs from the germline gene, which may be a read error. DNA of the CDR3: TGTGCCAGCAGGTTAGGGGTGATGAACACTGAAGCTTTCTTT. Protein sequence: CASRLGVMNTEAFF. The rearrangement uses TRBV12-3 or TRBV12-4 and TRBJ1-1; D possibly corresponds to TRBD1 (5 bases). The CDR3 is 14 amino acids.

This clonotype was seen a few times. V is TRBV19 and J is TRBJ1-2, with D hard to call. The CDR3 is 12 amino acids. CDR1 and CDR2 from the germline V gene are LNHDA and SQIVND (reference sequence). V lost 6 bases and J 8 bases, leaving 13 bases between the germline ends. For the CDR3, the DNA is TGTGCCAGTAGCACCCCTCCCCGCGGCTACACCTTC. Its protein is CASSTPPRGYTF. The full variable domain, its missing parts supplied by reference TRBV19 and TRBJ1-2, is DGGITQSPKYLFRKEGQNVTLSCEQNLNHDAMYWYRQDPGQGLRLIYYSQIVNDFQKGDIAEGYSVSREKKESFPLTVTSAQKNPTAFYLCASSTPPRGYTFGSGTRLTVV.

In regard to this clonotype: Being one base from a much bigger clone, this may be a read error. The chain links TRBV24-1 to TRBJ1-2; D unclear. Germline V gives CDR1 KGHDR, CDR2 SFDVKD. The V and J ends lost 5 bases and 7 bases respectively, with 10 bases between them. The CDR3 runs 12 residues. CDR3 DNA sequence: TGTGCCACCAGTGTTTTCGGAAGTGGCTACACCTTC. It yields the protein CATSVFGSGYTF.

This clonotype was counted many times. The chain uses TRBV6-1 and TRBJ1-1; D is uncertain. Trimming pared 6 bases from V and 5 bases from J, leaving 13 bases between. Germline V gene lookup returns CDR1 MNHNS and CDR2 SASEGT. This CDR3 comprises 13 residues. CDR3 in amino acids: CASSIERATEAFF. The CDR3 DNA is TGTGCCAGCAGCATCGAAAGAGCAACTGAAGCTTTCTTT.

This chain's CDR3 is CATSRDWRRLAGGPGTGELFF. The CDR3 bases are TGTGCCACCAGCAGAGATTGGCGACGACTAGCGGGGGGGCCAGGGACCGGGGAGCTGTTTTTT. J is TRBJ2-2 and V is TRBV15; 14 bases are a match to TRBD2. CDR3 length: 21 amino acids. Losses at the gene ends were 0 bases for V and 5 bases for J; bases not matched to a gene: 14. The germline V gene has CDR1 LNHNV and CDR2 YYDKDF (reference sequence).

This clonotype has a count of ten or more. The V call is TRBV11-2, the J call TRBJ1-4; maybe TRBD1 (5 bases). CDR1 SGHAT and CDR2 FQNNGV come from the germline V gene. Deletions cut 5 bases from V and 6 bases from J, with 13 bases between. There are 14 residues in the CDR3. CDR3 nucleotides: TGTGCCAGCAGCCTTGGACAAAACGATGAAAAACTGTTTTTT. This gives the protein CASSLGQNDEKLFF.